Listed here are 32 T cell receptor beta chains from one sample, sequenced in a study of T cells in Graves' hyperthyroidism and ophthalmopathy. From RNA transcripts, TCR beta CDR3 regions were amplified. The TCR CDR3 was amplified in a first-round RT-PCR using the HTBI primer set. Each CDR3 protein gets one entry after TCRdb re-called the multiplex PCR reads with MiXCR. This table has about 350,000 distinct CDR3 sequences, about 15% appearing once. The sequencing sample was made of blood. The source is a woman younger than 45 with Graves' hyperthyroidism.

This clonotype showed up many times. The V gene is TRBV28, the J gene TRBJ1-1; D is uncertain. The CDR3 is 12 amino acids. V gave up 8 bases and J gave up 1 base, with 8 bases separating them. In germline, CDR1 is MDHEN, CDR2 SYDVKM. CDR3 amino acids: CASLRRNTEAFF. For the CDR3, the DNA is TGTGCCAGCCTGAGGCGGAACACTGAAGCTTTCTTT.

This clonotype came up a few times. V and J are TRBV4-1 and TRBJ2-4; D unresolved. The length of the CDR3 is 16 residues. V lost 0 bases, J lost 0 bases, and 9 bases lay in between. Germline CDR1 reads MGHRA; CDR2 reads YSYEKL. As DNA, the CDR3 is TGCGCCAGCAGCCAAGATGGCCATCTAGCCAAAAACATTCAGTACTTC. It codes for CASSQDGHLAKNIQYF.

This clonotype was observed many times. The junction does not match germline at one end; this may be a read error. The chain couples TRBV7-7 to TRBJ2-1; 7 nucleotides line up with TRBD2. Per germline, CDR1 SSHAT and CDR2 FNYEAQ (reference sequence). This CDR3 contains 13 residues. In nucleotides, the CDR3 is TGTGCTAGCAGCTCCCAGGCGGGAGACGAGCAGTTCTTC. Encoded protein: CASSSQAGDEQFF.

This clonotype was counted ten times or more. DNA of the CDR3: TGCAGTGGGGTCGTCGGTTGGGAAGCTTTCTTT. Translating it yields CSGVVGWEAFF. The chain has TRBV20-1 and TRBJ1-1, with D unclear. Per germline, CDR1 DFQATT and CDR2 SNEGSKA (reference sequence). The CDR3 is made up of 11 amino acids. With 7 bases removed from V and 8 bases from J, the gap between germline ends came to 14 bases.

At least ten counts were recorded for this clonotype. V and J are TRBV9 and TRBJ2-7, with 10 bases fitting TRBD2. Germline CDR1 and CDR2: SGDLS and YYNGEE. The CDR3 is made up of 16 amino acids. V was clipped by 0 bases and J by 4 bases; unmatched bases: 7. This chain's CDR3 is CASSVAVLAGAYEQYF. CDR3 nucleotide sequence: TGTGCCAGCAGCGTAGCTGTCCTAGCGGGAGCGTACGAGCAGTACTTC.

This clonotype was seen ten or more times. This rearrangement joins TRBV2 to TRBJ2-1, with D perhaps TRBD2 (5 bases). CDR3 length: 16 amino acids. Germline V lookup: CDR1 SNHLY, CDR2 FYNNEI. The V and J ends lost 4 bases and 3 bases respectively, with 16 bases between them. The CDR3 DNA reads as TGTGCCAGCAGTGTAATGCCCCCCGGGAACTACAATGAGCAGTTCTTC. This translates into CASSVMPPGNYNEQFF.

V gene TRBV11-2 combines with J gene TRBJ1-2, with 7 bases matching TRBD1. There are 15 residues in the CDR3. V gave up 5 bases and J gave up 14 bases; unmatched junction bases: 20. Germline values: CDR1 SGHAT, CDR2 FQNNGV. CDR3 residues: CASSPPGQPQRGLTF. The DNA of the CDR3 is TGTGCCAGCAGCCCGCCGGGACAGCCCCAGCGCGGGCTGACCTTC. Variable domain in full (rest from reference TRBV11-2 and TRBJ1-2): EAGVAQSPRYKIIEKRQSVAFWCNPISGHATLYWYQQILGQGPKLLIQFQNNGVVDDSQLPKDRFSAERLKGVDSTLKIQPAKLEDSAVYLCASSPPGQPQRGLTFGSGTRLTVV.

This clonotype came up many times. In DNA, the CDR3 is TGCAGCCCAGGGGGTACTAATGAAAAACTGTTTTTT. This translates into CSPGGTNEKLFF. The chain combines TRBV20-1 with TRBJ1-4; 7 nucleotides align to TRBD1. Germline V gives CDR1 DFQATT, CDR2 SNEGSKA (reference sequence). The CDR3 is made up of 12 amino acids.

This clonotype was detected many times. J is TRBJ2-7 and V is TRBV20-1, with D possibly being TRBD2 (6 bases). The CDR3 contains 13 residues. Germline CDR1 reads DFQATT; CDR2 reads SNEGSKA (reference sequence). The V end was cut by 2 bases, the J end by 3 bases, with 11 bases between. In DNA form, the CDR3 reads TGCAGTGCTAGAACGGGACTCGGCTACGAGCAGTACTTC. This gives the protein CSARTGLGYEQYF.

This clonotype showed up many times. The rearrangement joins TRBV2 to TRBJ2-1, with D possibly TRBD2 on 5 matching bases. V was pared by 5 bases and J by 5 bases, with 7 bases between. Germline V gene data show CDR1 as SNHLY and CDR2 as FYNNEI. This CDR3 region has 12 residues. The CDR3 loop reads CASSRGNNEQFF. The CDR3 DNA follows: TGTGCCAGCAGTCGGGGTAACAATGAGCAGTTCTTC.

This clonotype was seen at least ten times. The chain combines TRBV9 with TRBJ1-2; D gene ambiguous. Per the germline V gene, CDR1 is SGDLS and CDR2 is YYNGEE. V dropped 5 bases and J dropped 8 bases, with 13 bases sitting between them. The CDR3 sequence is 12 residues long. CDR3 sequence reads: CASSQSSWGYTF. CDR3 bases: TGTGCCAGCAGTCAGTCGTCGTGGGGCTACACCTTC.

This clonotype was counted between two and nine times. V is TRBV5-1 and J is TRBJ2-2; 9 bases fit TRBD1. The CDR3 is 15 residues long. The germline CDR1 and CDR2 sequences are SGHRS and YFSETQ. J lost 4 bases, V lost 2 bases, and 3 bases had no gene match. This chain's CDR3 is CASSLATGGTGELFF. The CDR3, as DNA: TGCGCCAGCAGCTTAGCGACAGGGGGCACCGGGGAGCTGTTTTTT.

This clonotype was seen more than once but under ten times. The rearrangement uses TRBV13 and TRBJ2-7; D not certain. The CDR3 is 15 residues long. The V gene lost 1 base and the J gene lost 2 bases, with 12 bases spanning the gap. Germline V gives CDR1 PRHDT, CDR2 FYEKMQ (reference sequence). CDR3 residues: CASSLEISDTYEQYF. The CDR3 DNA is TGTGCCAGCAGCTTAGAGATATCCGACACCTACGAGCAGTACTTC.

This chain links TRBV29-1 with TRBJ1-5, with 8 bases lining up with TRBD1. The V gene end was trimmed by 6 bases and the J gene end by 7 bases; junction bases not matched to a gene: 8. The CDR3 length is 13 residues. Looked up from germline, CDR1 is SQVTM and CDR2 is ANQGSEA. The CDR3 spells CSVSLGQAQPQHF. The CDR3 nucleotides read TGCAGCGTCTCTTTGGGACAGGCACAGCCCCAGCATTTT.

This clonotype was seen ten or more times. The genes are TRBV20-1 and TRBJ1-1; TRBD1 matches at 7 bases. The CDR3 has 17 residues. In germline, CDR1 is DFQATT, CDR2 SNEGSKA (reference sequence). V was pared by 2 bases and J by 6 bases, with 18 bases of the junction left unmatched. The DNA of the CDR3 is TGCAGTGCTAGAAATTCGCGCTTGGGAGGGGGCGGATCTGAAGCTTTCTTT. Protein: CSARNSRLGGGGSEAFF.

This clonotype has a count of ten or more. The chain combines TRBV10-3 with TRBJ2-7; D ambiguous. CDR1 and CDR2 (germline): ENHRY, SYGVKD. V was pared by 3 bases and J by 2 bases, with 11 bases between. This CDR3 has 14 amino acids. The CDR3 loop reads CAISDDLLTYEQYF. As DNA, the CDR3 is TGTGCCATCAGTGACGACCTTCTTACCTACGAGCAGTACTTC.

This clonotype was observed at least ten times. The rearrangement joins TRBV28 to TRBJ2-1; tentative D call: TRBD2 (6 bases). CDR3 length equals 16 residues. Between the trimmed V and J ends, which lost 6 bases and 6 bases, there was a span of 21 bases. The germline gives CDR1 MDHEN, CDR2 SYDVKM. CDR3 sequence (DNA): TGTGCCAGCAGCCCCTTCCCCCCTACTAGCCCCAATGAGCAGTTCTTC. It translates to CASSPFPPTSPNEQFF.

The rearrangement uses TRBV28 and TRBJ2-7, with D perhaps matching TRBD1 or TRBD2 (5 bases each). Trimming removed 7 bases at V and 2 bases at J, with 15 bases between. Germline V lookup: CDR1 MDHEN, CDR2 SYDVKM. The CDR3 consists of 14 residues. For the CDR3, the DNA is TGTGCCAGCATCTCCCCCGGGGCAGCCTACGAGCAGTACTTC. As protein: CASISPGAAYEQYF.

This clonotype appeared many times. The chain recombines TRBV5-5 with TRBJ2-3; perhaps D is TRBD1 or TRBD2 (5 bases each). Germline assignment: CDR1 SGHKS and CDR2 YYEKEE (reference sequence). Trimming left V 2 bases short and J 3 bases short, with 16 bases between. CDR3 length: 16 amino acids. CDR3 coding DNA: TGTGCCAGCAGCTTAGGGGCTCTAGCAGGGACAGATACGCAGTATTTT. Its translation is CASSLGALAGTDTQYF. Variable domain in full (rest from reference TRBV5-5 and TRBJ2-3): DAGVTQSPTHLIKTRGQQVTLRCSPISGHKSVSWYQQVLGQGPQFIFQYYEKEERGRGNFPDRFSARQFPNYSSELNVNALLLGDSALYLCASSLGALAGTDTQYFGPGTRLTVL.

This clonotype appeared many times. The chain employs TRBV20-1 and TRBJ2-5; unclear D gene. CDR3 length: 15 residues. The V end lost 5 bases, the J end lost 1 base, and 17 bases lay between the germline ends. Germline lookup yields CDR1 DFQATT and CDR2 SNEGSKA (reference sequence). CDR3 region: CSADGHRGVQETQYF. In DNA, the CDR3 is TGCAGTGCTGACGGTCATCGTGGGGTCCAAGAGACCCAGTACTTC.

This clonotype was found many times. The rearrangement joins TRBV7-8 to TRBJ2-2; the D call may be TRBD1 or TRBD2 (5 bases each). The V end lost 4 bases, the J end lost 6 bases, and 12 bases lay between the germline ends. CDR3 size: 14 residues. Germline V gene data show CDR1 as SGHVS and CDR2 as FQNEAQ. CDR3 region: CASSSPGRAGELFF. Written as DNA, the CDR3 is TGTGCCAGCAGCTCCCCGGGGCGCGCCGGGGAGCTGTTTTTT.

This clonotype was recorded many times. V and J are TRBV20-1 and TRBJ1-4; D is unclear. V gave up 6 bases and J gave up 7 bases, with 12 bases separating them. Germline V gene data show CDR1 as DFQATT and CDR2 as SNEGSKA (reference sequence). The CDR3 contains 12 residues. The CDR3 coding sequence is TGCAGTGCCCGGAGACTTGGTGAAAAACTGTTTTTT. It yields the protein CSARRLGEKLFF.

The V gene is TRBV20-1, the J gene TRBJ2-5; 7 bases align to TRBD1. Germline lookup yields CDR1 DFQATT and CDR2 SNEGSKA (reference sequence). The CDR3 is made up of 13 amino acids. The ends lost 0 bases at V and 6 bases at J; junction bases unmatched: 4. CDR3 in amino acids: CSARDTGVKTQYF. CDR3 DNA sequence: TGCAGTGCTAGAGATACAGGGGTGAAGACCCAGTACTTC.

This clonotype was seen ten or more times. The chain joins TRBV7-2 to TRBJ2-3; 12 nucleotides agree with TRBD2. This CDR3 comprises 16 residues. Germline V gene lookup returns CDR1 SGHTA and CDR2 FQGNSA. V lost 4 bases and J lost 4; bases outside the gene matches: 6. The CDR3 loop reads CASSSRTSGIADTQYF. CDR3 in DNA: TGTGCCAGCAGCTCAAGGACTAGCGGGATCGCAGATACGCAGTATTTT. The full variable domain, rest sourced from reference TRBV7-2 and TRBJ2-3, is GAGVSQSPSNKVTEKGKDVELRCDPISGHTALYWYRQSLGQGLEFLIYFQGNSAPDKSGLPSDRFSAERTGGSVSTLTIQRTQQEDSAVYLCASSSRTSGIADTQYFGPGTRLTVL.

This clonotype has just a few counts. The rearrangement joins TRBV19 to TRBJ1-1; D possibly corresponds to TRBD1 (5 bases). Trimming removed 5 bases at V and 1 base at J, with 17 bases between. CDR1 is LNHDA, CDR2 SQIVND, per germline (reference sequence). The CDR3 consists of 16 residues. Here the CDR3 reads CASSLVGSGGNTEAFF. CDR3 bases: TGTGCCAGTAGTTTGGTGGGCTCGGGGGGGAACACTGAAGCTTTCTTT.

This clonotype was seen repeatedly, ten times or more. The chain is built from TRBV30 and TRBJ2-1, with D tentatively TRBD2 (5 bases). CDR1 is GTSNPN, CDR2 SVGIG, per germline (reference sequence). The CDR3 has 14 residues. The V gene lost 7 bases and the J gene lost 0 bases, with 13 bases spanning the gap. This chain's CDR3 is CAYQKGSSYNEQFF. In nucleotides, the CDR3 is TGTGCCTACCAGAAAGGGAGCTCCTACAATGAGCAGTTCTTC.

This chain connects TRBV20-1 to TRBJ2-5, with D perhaps TRBD1 (6 bases). The length of the CDR3 is 13 residues. Germline assignment: CDR1 DFQATT and CDR2 SNEGSKA (reference sequence). V lost 5 bases and J lost 5, with 15 bases in between. The DNA of the CDR3 is TGCAGTGCTTACACAGGGTTGGGCGAGACCCAGTACTTC. Protein sequence: CSAYTGLGETQYF.

This clonotype was recorded many times. The V gene is TRBV7-2, the J gene TRBJ2-5; D may be TRBD2 (6 bases). Trimming left V 9 bases short and J 4 bases short, with 15 bases between. Germline lookup yields CDR1 SGHTA and CDR2 FQGNSA. The CDR3 covers 13 residues. CDR3 in amino acids: CASSPGVRETQYF. Written as DNA, the CDR3 is TGTGCCAGTAGTCCGGGGGTCCGAGAGACCCAGTACTTC.

This chain links TRBV20-1 with TRBJ2-3; TRBD2 matches 9 bases. The germline V gene encodes CDR1 DFQATT and CDR2 SNEGSKA (reference sequence). The J segment lost 5 bases and the V segment lost 1 base, leaving 16 bases of the junction unmatched. The CDR3 is 18 amino acids. This chain's CDR3 is CSARGTFGAGGGRDTQYF. The CDR3, as DNA: TGCAGTGCTAGAGGGACGTTCGGGGCGGGAGGGGGTCGAGATACGCAGTATTTT.

This clonotype was seen a handful of times. The chain employs TRBV29-1 and TRBJ2-2, with a weak D call TRBD2 (6 bases). V lost 6 bases and J 1 base, leaving 9 bases between the germline ends. In germline, CDR1 is SQVTM, CDR2 ANQGSEA. The CDR3 runs 13 residues. CDR3 region: CSVVSGNTGELFF. The CDR3, as DNA: TGCAGCGTAGTTAGCGGGAACACCGGGGAGCTGTTTTTT.

The rearrangement joins TRBV12-3 or TRBV12-4 to TRBJ2-1; 7 positions agree with TRBD1. The CDR3 contains 16 residues. V lost 6 bases and J lost 5; bases outside the gene matches: 13. The CDR3 DNA reads TGTGCCAGCAGCCAATTCGGCCAGGGGACAGACAATGAGCAGTTCTTC. It yields the protein CASSQFGQGTDNEQFF.

The V gene is TRBV4-2, the J gene TRBJ1-1; D unclear. This CDR3 comprises 15 residues. Deletions cut 0 bases from V and 1 base from J, with 9 bases between. CDR1 is LGHNA and CDR2 is YNFKEQ in the germline V gene. CDR3 DNA sequence: TGTGCCAGCAGCCAAGAAACTGAGGAGAACACTGAAGCTTTCTTT. Translation: CASSQETEENTEAFF.